The clone carrying this T cell receptor beta chain was found many times. Its antigen is still unknown. Inclusion characteristics of ophthalmopathy patients comprised a Clinical Activity Score of at least 3, a NOSPECS grade of at least 4, and duration under 3 months. Uncontrolled infection, other autoimmune disease, pregnancy or lactation led to exclusion. Germline-derived CDR1 and CDR2 are SQVTM and ANQGSEA. V was pared by 6 bases and J by 5 bases, with 13 bases of the junction left unmatched. There are 15 residues in the CDR3. This entry is derived from a study of T cells in Graves' hyperthyroidism and ophthalmopathy. Broader study findings: Among thyroid clonotypes expanded above 0.001, most also appeared in blood.

RNA transcripts provided the source from which TCR beta CDR3 regions were amplified. Using the HTBI primer set, a first-round RT-PCR was run on the TCR CDR3. Each CDR3 protein gets one entry after TCRdb re-called the multiplex PCR reads with MiXCR. The sample has around 540,000 distinct CDR3 sequences, 15% to 20% seen once. The sequenced sample was blood. The clonotype comes from a woman aged 30 to 39 with Graves' ophthalmopathy. This chain connects TRBV29-1 to TRBJ2-5; 9 positions match TRBD1. CDR3 protein: CSVIPGQGGRETQYF. CDR3 in DNA: TGCAGCGTCATACCGGGACAGGGAGGACGGGAGACCCAGTACTTC.